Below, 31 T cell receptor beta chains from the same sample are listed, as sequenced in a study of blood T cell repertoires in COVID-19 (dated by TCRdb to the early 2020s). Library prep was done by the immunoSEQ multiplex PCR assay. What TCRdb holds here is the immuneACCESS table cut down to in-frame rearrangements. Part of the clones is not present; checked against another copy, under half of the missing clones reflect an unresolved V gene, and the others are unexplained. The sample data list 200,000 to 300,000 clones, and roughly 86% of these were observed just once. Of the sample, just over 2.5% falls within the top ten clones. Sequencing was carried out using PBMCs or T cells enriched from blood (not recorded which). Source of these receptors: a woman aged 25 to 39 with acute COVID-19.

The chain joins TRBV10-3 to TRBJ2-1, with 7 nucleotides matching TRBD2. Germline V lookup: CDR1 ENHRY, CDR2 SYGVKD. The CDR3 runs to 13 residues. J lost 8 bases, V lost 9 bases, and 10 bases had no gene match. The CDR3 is CAIATSNDYEQFF. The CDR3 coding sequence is TGTGCCATAGCGACTAGCAATGACTATGAGCAGTTCTTC.

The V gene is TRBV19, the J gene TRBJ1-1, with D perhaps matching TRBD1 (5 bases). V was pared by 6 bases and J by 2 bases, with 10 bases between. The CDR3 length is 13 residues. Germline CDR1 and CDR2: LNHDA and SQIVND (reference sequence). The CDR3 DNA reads TGTGCCAGTAGCGCGCAGGGTAACACTGAAGCTTTCTTT. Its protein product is CASSAQGNTEAFF.

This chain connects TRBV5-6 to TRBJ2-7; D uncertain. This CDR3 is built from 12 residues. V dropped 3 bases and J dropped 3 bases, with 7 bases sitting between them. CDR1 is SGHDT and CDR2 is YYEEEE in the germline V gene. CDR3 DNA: TGTGCCAGCAGCTCCAGATTCTACGAGCAGTACTTC. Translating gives CASSSRFYEQYF.

The CDR3 region has the DNA TGTGCCAGCAGCCAGACGCGGGGGGGTTTCAATGAGCAGTTCTTC. Translated: CASSQTRGGFNEQFF. J is TRBJ2-1 and V is TRBV7-2; TRBD2 aligns across 9 bases. Germline V gene sequence: CDR1 SGHTA, CDR2 FQGNSA. This CDR3 comprises 15 residues. V trimming: 5 bases; J trimming: 6 bases; junction bases outside the gene matches: 8.

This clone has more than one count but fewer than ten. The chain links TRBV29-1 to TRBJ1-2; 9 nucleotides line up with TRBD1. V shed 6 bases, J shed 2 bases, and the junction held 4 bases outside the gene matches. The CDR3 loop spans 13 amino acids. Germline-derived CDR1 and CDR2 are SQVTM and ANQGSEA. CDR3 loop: CSVPQGANYGYTF. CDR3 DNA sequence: TGCAGCGTACCACAGGGGGCAAACTATGGCTACACCTTC. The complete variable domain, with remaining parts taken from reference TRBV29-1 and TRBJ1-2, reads SAVISQKPSRDICQRGTSLTIQCQVDSQVTMMFWYRQQPGQSLTLIATANQGSEATYESGFVIDKFPISRPNLTFSTLTVSNMSPEDSSIYLCSVPQGANYGYTFGSGTRLTVV.

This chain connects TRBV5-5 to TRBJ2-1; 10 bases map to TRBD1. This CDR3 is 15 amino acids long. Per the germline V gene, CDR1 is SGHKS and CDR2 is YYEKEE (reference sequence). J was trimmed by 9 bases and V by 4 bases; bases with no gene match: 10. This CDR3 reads CASSLGWTGGLEQFF. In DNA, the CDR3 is TGTGCCAGCAGCCTTGGATGGACAGGGGGGCTTGAGCAGTTCTTC. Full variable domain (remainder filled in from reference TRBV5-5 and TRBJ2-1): DAGVTQSPTHLIKTRGQQVTLRCSPISGHKSVSWYQQVLGQGPQFIFQYYEKEERGRGNFPDRFSARQFPNYSSELNVNALLLGDSALYLCASSLGWTGGLEQFFGPGTRLTVL.

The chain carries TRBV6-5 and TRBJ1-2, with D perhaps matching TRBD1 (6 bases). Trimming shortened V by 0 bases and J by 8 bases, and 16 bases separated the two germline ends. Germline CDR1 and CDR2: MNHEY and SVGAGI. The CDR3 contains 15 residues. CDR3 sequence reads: CASSYSTAQGRGYTF. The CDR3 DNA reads TGTGCCAGCAGTTACTCGACGGCACAGGGAAGAGGCTACACCTTC.

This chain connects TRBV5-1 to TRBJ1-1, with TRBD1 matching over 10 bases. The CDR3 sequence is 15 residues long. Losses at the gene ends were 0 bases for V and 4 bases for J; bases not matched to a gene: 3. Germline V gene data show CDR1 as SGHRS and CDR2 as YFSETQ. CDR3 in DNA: TGCGCCAGCAGCTTGGCCAGGACAGGGGGCACTGAAGCTTTCTTT. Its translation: CASSLARTGGTEAFF.

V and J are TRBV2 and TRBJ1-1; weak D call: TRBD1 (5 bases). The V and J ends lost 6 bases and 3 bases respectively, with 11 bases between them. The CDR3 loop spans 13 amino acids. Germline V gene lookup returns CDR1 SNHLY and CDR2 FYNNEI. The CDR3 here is CASRTREDTEAFF. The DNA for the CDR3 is TGTGCCAGCAGAACCAGGGAGGACACTGAAGCTTTCTTT.

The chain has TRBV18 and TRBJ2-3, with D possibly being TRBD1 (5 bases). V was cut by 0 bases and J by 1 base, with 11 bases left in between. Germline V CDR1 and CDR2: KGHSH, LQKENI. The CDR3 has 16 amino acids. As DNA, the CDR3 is TGTGCCAGCTCACCACCAACGGGCAGGGGCACAGATACGCAGTATTTT. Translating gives CASSPPTGRGTDTQYF.

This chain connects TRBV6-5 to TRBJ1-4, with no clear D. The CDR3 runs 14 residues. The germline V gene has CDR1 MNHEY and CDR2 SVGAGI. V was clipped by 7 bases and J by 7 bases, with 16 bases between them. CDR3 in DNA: TGTGCCAGCACCCCCGCGCCAGCGGGTGAAAAACTGTTTTTT. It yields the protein CASTPAPAGEKLFF.

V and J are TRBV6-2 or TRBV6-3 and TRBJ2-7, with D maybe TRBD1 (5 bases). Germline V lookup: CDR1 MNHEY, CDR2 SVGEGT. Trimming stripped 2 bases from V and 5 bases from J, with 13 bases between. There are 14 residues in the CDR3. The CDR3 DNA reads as TGTGCCAGCAGTTACCATCAGGGTGATGACGAGCAGTACTTC. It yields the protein CASSYHQGDDEQYF.

CDR3 sequence reads: CASSFGGKGQPQHF. The CDR3 bases are TGTGCCAGCAGTTTTGGAGGGAAAGGACAGCCCCAGCATTTT. The chain links TRBV28 to TRBJ1-5; unclear D gene. V lost 3 bases to trimming and J lost 7 bases, with 13 bases between them. This CDR3 spans 14 amino acids. In germline, CDR1 is MDHEN, CDR2 SYDVKM.

The chain's CDR3 is CASSLQSPGDIYGYTF. CDR3 bases: TGTGCCAGCAGTTTACAATCCCCAGGGGACATCTATGGCTACACCTTC. The chain carries TRBV6-5 and TRBJ1-2, with TRBD1 as a possible D gene (6 bases). This CDR3 has 16 amino acids. CDR1 MNHEY and CDR2 SVGAGI come from the germline V gene. V was clipped by 4 bases and J by 4 bases, with 19 bases between them.

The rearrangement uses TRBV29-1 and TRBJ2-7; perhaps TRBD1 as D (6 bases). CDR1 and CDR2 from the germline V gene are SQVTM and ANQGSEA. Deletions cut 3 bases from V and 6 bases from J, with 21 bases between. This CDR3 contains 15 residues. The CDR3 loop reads CSVDADQGPPGEQYF. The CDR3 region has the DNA TGCAGCGTTGACGCTGACCAGGGGCCCCCAGGCGAGCAGTACTTC.

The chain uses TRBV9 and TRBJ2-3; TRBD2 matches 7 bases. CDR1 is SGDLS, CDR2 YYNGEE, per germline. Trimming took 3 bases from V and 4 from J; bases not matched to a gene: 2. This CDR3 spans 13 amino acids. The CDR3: CASSGTSSDTQYF. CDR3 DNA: TGTGCCAGCAGCGGGACTAGTTCAGATACGCAGTATTTT.

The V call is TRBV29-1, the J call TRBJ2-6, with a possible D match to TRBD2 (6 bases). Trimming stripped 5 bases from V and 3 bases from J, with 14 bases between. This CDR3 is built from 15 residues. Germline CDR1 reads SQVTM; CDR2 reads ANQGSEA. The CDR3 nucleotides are TGCAGCGTTTTTGACCCGGGACTTGGGGCCAACGTCCTGACTTTC. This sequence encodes CSVFDPGLGANVLTF.

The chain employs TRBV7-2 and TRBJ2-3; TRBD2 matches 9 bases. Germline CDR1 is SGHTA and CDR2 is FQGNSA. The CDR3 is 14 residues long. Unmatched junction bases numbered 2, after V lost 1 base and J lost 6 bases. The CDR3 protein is CASSLGLAGDTQYF. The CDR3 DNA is TGTGCCAGCAGCTTAGGCCTAGCGGGGGATACGCAGTATTTT.

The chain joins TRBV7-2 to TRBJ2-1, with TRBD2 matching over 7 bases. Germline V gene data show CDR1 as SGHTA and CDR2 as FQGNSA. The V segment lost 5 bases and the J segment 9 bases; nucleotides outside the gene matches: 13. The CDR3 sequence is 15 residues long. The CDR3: CASSPRGDLSSEQFF. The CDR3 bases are TGTGCCAGCAGCCCTCGGGGGGACCTTTCTAGTGAGCAGTTCTTC.

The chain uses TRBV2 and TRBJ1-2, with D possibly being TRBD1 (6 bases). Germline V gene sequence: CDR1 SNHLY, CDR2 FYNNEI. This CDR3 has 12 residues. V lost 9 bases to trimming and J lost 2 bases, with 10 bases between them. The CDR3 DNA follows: TGTGCCAGAAAGGGGGGGAACTATGGCTACACCTTC. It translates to CARKGGNYGYTF.

The CDR3, as DNA: TGTGCCAGCACCCTACAGGGGGATAGCACAGATACGCAGTATTTT. This gives the protein CASTLQGDSTDTQYF. The chain carries TRBV2 and TRBJ2-3; 8 bases are shared with TRBD1. The trim removed 7 bases at V and 0 bases at J, leaving 6 bases unmatched. The CDR3 loop spans 15 amino acids. Per germline, CDR1 SNHLY and CDR2 FYNNEI.

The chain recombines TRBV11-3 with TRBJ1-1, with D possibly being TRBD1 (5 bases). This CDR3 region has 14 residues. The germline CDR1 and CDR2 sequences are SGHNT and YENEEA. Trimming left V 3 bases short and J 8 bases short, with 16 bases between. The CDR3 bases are TGTGCCAGCAGCTTGGGGGGTAACCCCTCGGAAGCTTTCTTT. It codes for CASSLGGNPSEAFF.

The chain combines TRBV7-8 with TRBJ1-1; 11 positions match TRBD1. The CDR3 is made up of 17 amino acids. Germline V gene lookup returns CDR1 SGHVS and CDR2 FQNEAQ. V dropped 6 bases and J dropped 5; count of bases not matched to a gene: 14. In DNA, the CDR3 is TGTGCCAGCAGTTCCGCCGGGACAGGGGGAGGGAAAACTGAAGCTTTCTTT. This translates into CASSSAGTGGGKTEAFF. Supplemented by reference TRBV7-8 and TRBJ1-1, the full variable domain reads GAGVSQSPRYKVAKRGQDVALRCDPISGHVSLFWYQQALGQGPEFLTYFQNEAQLDKSGLPSDRFFAERPEGSVSTLKIQRTQQEDSAVYLCASSSAGTGGGKTEAFFGQGTRLTVV.

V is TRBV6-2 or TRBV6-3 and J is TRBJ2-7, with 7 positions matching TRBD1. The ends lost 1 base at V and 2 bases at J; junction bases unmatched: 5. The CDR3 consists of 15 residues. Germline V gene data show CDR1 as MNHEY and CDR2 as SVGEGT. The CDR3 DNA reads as TGTGCCAGCAGTTACTTAGGGACAGCCGCCTACGAGCAGTACTTC. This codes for CASSYLGTAAYEQYF.

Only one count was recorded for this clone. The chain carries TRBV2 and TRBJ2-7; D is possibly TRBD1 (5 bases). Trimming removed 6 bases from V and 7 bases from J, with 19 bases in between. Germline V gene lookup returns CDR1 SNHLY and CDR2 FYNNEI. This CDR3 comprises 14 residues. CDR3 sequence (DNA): TGTGCCAGCAGCGCCATCCGACAGCCCGGGGAGCAGTACTTC. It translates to CASSAIRQPGEQYF.

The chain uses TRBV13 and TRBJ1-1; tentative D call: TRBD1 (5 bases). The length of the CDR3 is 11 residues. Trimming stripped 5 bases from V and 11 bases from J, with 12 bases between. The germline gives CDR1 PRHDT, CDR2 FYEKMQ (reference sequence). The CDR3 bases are TGTGCCAGCAGCCTCAGGGCGGGGGCTTTCTTT. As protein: CASSLRAGAFF.

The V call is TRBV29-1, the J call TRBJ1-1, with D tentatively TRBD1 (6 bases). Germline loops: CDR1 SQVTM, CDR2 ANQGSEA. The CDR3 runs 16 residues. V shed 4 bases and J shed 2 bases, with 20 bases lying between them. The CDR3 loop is CSVVGAPGAQNTEAFF. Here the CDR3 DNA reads TGCAGCGTTGTAGGGGCTCCAGGGGCCCAAAACACTGAAGCTTTCTTT.

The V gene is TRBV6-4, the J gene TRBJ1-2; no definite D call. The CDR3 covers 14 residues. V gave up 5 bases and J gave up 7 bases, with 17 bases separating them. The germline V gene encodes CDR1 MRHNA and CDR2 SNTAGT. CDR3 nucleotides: TGTGCCAGCAGTTTGGACTCCCGAAATAGTGGCTACACCTTC. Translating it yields CASSLDSRNSGYTF.

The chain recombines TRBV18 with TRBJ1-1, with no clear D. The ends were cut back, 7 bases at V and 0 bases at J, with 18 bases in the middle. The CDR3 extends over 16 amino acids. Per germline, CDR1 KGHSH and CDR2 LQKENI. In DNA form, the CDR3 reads TGTGCCAGCTTCACATCACGGCGGTTGATGAACACTGAAGCTTTCTTT. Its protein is CASFTSRRLMNTEAFF.

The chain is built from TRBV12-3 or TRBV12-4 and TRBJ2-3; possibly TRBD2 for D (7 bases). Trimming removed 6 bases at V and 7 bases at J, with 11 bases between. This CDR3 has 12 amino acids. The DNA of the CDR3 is TGTGCCAGCAGGGGGGGGCCACATACGCAGTATTTT. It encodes CASRGGPHTQYF.

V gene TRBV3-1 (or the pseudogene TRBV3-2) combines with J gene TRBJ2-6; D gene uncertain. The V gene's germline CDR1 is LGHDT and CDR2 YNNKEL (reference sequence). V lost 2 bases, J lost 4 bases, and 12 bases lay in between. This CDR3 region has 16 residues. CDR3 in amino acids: CASSQLLSSGANVLTF. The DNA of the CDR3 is TGTGCCAGCAGCCAACTACTCTCCTCGGGGGCCAACGTCCTGACTTTC.